A single sample gave rise to the 27 T cell receptor beta chains below, sequenced in a study of CD8 T cells in Susac syndrome. With random hexamers, roughly 0.45 to 1 ug RNA was reverse transcribed. In TCRdb, the immunoSEQ multiplex PCR reads were re-called with MiXCR into one record per CDR3 protein. The sample records about 280,000 distinct CDR3 sequences, around 83% being singletons. The sequenced material came from CD8+ T cells from PBMCs. The receptors shown here come from a human donor with multiple sclerosis.

The chain is built from TRBV7-9 and TRBJ2-1, with 12 bases fitting TRBD2. Germline-derived CDR1 and CDR2 are SEHNR and FQNEAQ (reference sequence). The CDR3 is 16 residues long. V lost 3 bases to trimming and J lost 5 bases; unmatched junction nucleotides: 5. The DNA for the CDR3 is TGTGCCAGCAGCTTCCACCCTAGCGGGAGGGACAATGAGCAGTTCTTC. Translation: CASSFHPSGRDNEQFF. The whole variable domain, filled in from reference TRBV7-9 and TRBJ2-1, reads DTGVSQNPRHKITKRGQNVTFRCDPISEHNRLYWYRQTLGQGPEFLTYFQNEAQLEKSRLLSDRFSAERPKGSFSTLEIQRTEQGDSAMYLCASSFHPSGRDNEQFFGPGTRLTVL.

This chain connects TRBV3-1 to TRBJ2-7; either TRBD1 or TRBD2 may supply D (7 bases each). Germline CDR1 LGHDT, CDR2 YNNKEL (reference sequence). The length of the CDR3 is 16 residues. V lost 4 bases and J lost 3, with 19 bases in between. The CDR3 spells CASSPFTGEGYYEQYF. The CDR3 coding sequence is TGTGCCAGCAGCCCGTTCACAGGGGAGGGATACTACGAGCAGTACTTC.

This clonotype was seen once. The chain joins TRBV27 to TRBJ2-5, with TRBD1 identical over 8 bases. The V gene end was trimmed by 3 bases and the J gene end by 3 bases; junction bases not matched to a gene: 6. From germline, CDR1 is MNHEY and CDR2 SMNVEV (reference sequence). The CDR3 consists of 15 residues. The CDR3 protein is CASSFGDRREETQYF. CDR3 DNA sequence: TGTGCCAGCAGTTTCGGGGACAGGAGGGAAGAGACCCAGTACTTC.

The rearrangement links TRBV27 to TRBJ2-5, with 7 positions matching TRBD1. Germline V gene data show CDR1 as MNHEY and CDR2 as SMNVEV (reference sequence). The CDR3 consists of 15 residues. Trimming removed 8 bases from V and 5 bases from J; junction bases left unmatched: 14. The CDR3 DNA reads TGTGCCAGCGGAAACTACAGGGGAGAAGATGAGACCCAGTACTTC. Translated, it gives CASGNYRGEDETQYF.

This rearrangement joins TRBV5-3 to TRBJ1-4; D not certain. TRBV5-3 is flagged as an ORF with uncertain function. The CDR3 covers 13 residues. V lost 6 bases, J lost 6 bases, and 12 bases lay in between. The CDR3 DNA sequence: TGTGCCAGAATCACGGGATCCGATGAAAAACTGTTTTTT. Its protein is CARITGSDEKLFF.

This chain connects TRBV28 to TRBJ2-7, with TRBD2 matching over 9 bases. Per germline, CDR1 MDHEN and CDR2 SYDVKM. This CDR3 is built from 15 residues. Unmatched junction bases numbered 12, after V lost 10 bases and J lost 2 bases. The CDR3: CATYLAGVKPYEQYF. The CDR3 DNA follows: TGTGCCACCTACTTAGCGGGAGTGAAGCCCTACGAGCAGTACTTC.

This rearrangement joins TRBV15 to TRBJ2-3; 9 bases line up with TRBD2. In germline, CDR1 is LNHNV, CDR2 YYDKDF (reference sequence). The ends lost 6 bases at V and 1 base at J; junction bases unmatched: 11. This CDR3 region has 17 residues. DNA for the CDR3: TGTGCCACCAGTCCCACTAGGCGGGAGGGCCGCACAGATACGCAGTATTTT. It is translated as CATSPTRREGRTDTQYF.

This chain uses TRBV6-5 with TRBJ1-4; D is ambiguous. V was clipped by 3 bases and J by 1 base, with 6 bases between them. The germline V gene has CDR1 MNHEY and CDR2 SVGAGI. This CDR3 is 14 amino acids long. CDR3 nucleotides: TGTGCCAGCAGTTATCGGGAAACTAATGAAAAACTGTTTTTT. Translation: CASSYRETNEKLFF.

The V gene is TRBV12-5, the J gene TRBJ2-1; D not resolved. The CDR3 consists of 13 residues. Trimming cost V 0 bases and J 10 bases, with 10 bases left between them. Germline V gene sequence: CDR1 LGHNT, CDR2 FRNRAP. The CDR3 protein is CASGLVHVGEQFF. CDR3 nucleotides: TGTGCTAGTGGTTTGGTACATGTGGGGGAGCAGTTCTTC.

The V and J genes are TRBV2 and TRBJ2-3; 7 positions agree with TRBD2. The CDR3 has 14 amino acids. Per germline, CDR1 SNHLY and CDR2 FYNNEI. After removal of 8 bases from V and 2 bases from J, the junction contained 7 bases not matched to a gene. The CDR3 DNA reads as TGTGCCAGCGGCCCTAGCGGATACACAGATACGCAGTATTTT. Its translation: CASGPSGYTDTQYF.

This chain joins TRBV13 and TRBJ2-7, with 10 bases lining up with TRBD1. J was trimmed by 2 bases and V by 5 bases; bases with no gene match: 9. Germline V gives CDR1 PRHDT, CDR2 FYEKMQ (reference sequence). The CDR3 spans 16 residues. The CDR3 nucleotides are TGTGCCAGCAGCAGTCCCGGGACAGGGGAAGCCTACGAGCAGTACTTC. It yields the protein CASSSPGTGEAYEQYF.

This clonotype was detected only a few times. The genes are TRBV5-1 and TRBJ2-7, with 7 bases matching TRBD1. Germline assignment: CDR1 SGHRS and CDR2 YFSETQ. Losses at the gene ends were 6 bases for V and 1 base for J; bases not matched to a gene: 10. The CDR3 has 15 amino acids. The CDR3 nucleotides read TGCGCCAGCACCCCCGGGACAGCCTATTCCTACGAGCAGTACTTC. This sequence encodes CASTPGTAYSYEQYF.

The chain joins TRBV27 to TRBJ2-3; no firm D call. The V end was cut by 8 bases, the J end by 6 bases, with 12 bases between. CDR3 length: 12 amino acids. Germline CDR1 is MNHEY and CDR2 is SMNVEV (reference sequence). Here the CDR3 DNA reads TGTGCCAGCGGCCTCCTATCGGATACGCAGTATTTT. Translated: CASGLLSDTQYF.

This chain links TRBV7-9 with TRBJ2-7, with 10 bases fitting TRBD2. J gave up 5 bases and V 0 bases, and 7 bases lay outside the gene matches. CDR1 and CDR2 from the germline V gene are SEHNR and FQNEAQ (reference sequence). This CDR3 is 16 amino acids long. The CDR3 protein is CASSLARLAGRDEQYF. As DNA, the CDR3 is TGTGCCAGCAGCTTAGCCCGACTAGCGGGTCGGGACGAGCAGTACTTC.

The chain has TRBV4-1 and TRBJ1-5, with 7 bases matching TRBD1. Trimming took 0 bases from V and 0 from J; bases not matched to a gene: 11. CDR1 MGHRA and CDR2 YSYEKL come from the germline V gene. The CDR3 has 19 residues. CDR3 nucleotide sequence: TGCGCCAGCAGCCAAGAAATATGGGACAGCTATTATAGCAATCAGCCCCAGCATTTT. It yields the protein CASSQEIWDSYYSNQPQHF.

The chain is built from TRBV15 and TRBJ2-7; 7 positions agree with TRBD1. The CDR3 runs to 14 residues. The germline gives CDR1 LNHNV, CDR2 YYDKDF (reference sequence). The junction had 2 bases not matched to a gene; V was cut back by 1 base and J by 2 bases. In DNA form, the CDR3 reads TGTGCCACCAGCAGAGTAGGGGGCGCCTACGAGCAGTACTTC. Protein product: CATSRVGGAYEQYF.

V is TRBV19 and J is TRBJ2-3; no clear D gene. The CDR3 spans 14 residues. V was clipped by 3 bases and J by 2 bases, with 9 bases between them. CDR1 and CDR2 from the germline V gene are LNHDA and SQIVND (reference sequence). CDR3 DNA: TGTGCCAGTAGTATTCCTAGAAACACAGATACGCAGTATTTT. Translating it yields CASSIPRNTDTQYF.

The chain is built from TRBV5-1 and TRBJ2-5; D is possibly TRBD2 (6 bases). The CDR3 runs 16 residues. Germline lookup yields CDR1 SGHRS and CDR2 YFSETQ. Deletions cut 1 base from V and 1 base from J, with 14 bases between. CDR3 in DNA: TGCGCCAGCAGCTTGCGATCGCGGGACTCCCAAGAGACCCAGTACTTC. Its protein is CASSLRSRDSQETQYF.

The chain is built from TRBV20-1 and TRBJ2-1, with 7 bases matching TRBD1. Germline lookup yields CDR1 DFQATT and CDR2 SNEGSKA (reference sequence). J was trimmed by 5 bases and V by 6 bases; bases with no gene match: 10. The CDR3 consists of 14 residues. CDR3 region: CSAAAGTAHNEQFF. The CDR3, as DNA: TGCAGTGCGGCCGCCGGGACAGCACACAATGAGCAGTTCTTC.

This chain links TRBV12-3 or TRBV12-4 with TRBJ2-2; the D call may be TRBD1 or TRBD2 (5 bases each). V lost 3 bases and J lost 7, with 15 bases in between. The CDR3 is made up of 15 amino acids. CDR3: CASSFAGAGNGELFF. The DNA of the CDR3 is TGTGCCAGCAGTTTTGCCGGGGCCGGTAACGGGGAGCTGTTTTTT.

This clonotype has only one observation. The chain has TRBV7-9 and TRBJ1-1; D remains unclear. Trimming removed 5 bases from V and 4 bases from J, with 8 bases in between. The CDR3 extends over 12 amino acids. CDR1 and CDR2 (germline): SEHNR, FQNEAQ (reference sequence). As DNA, the CDR3 is TGTGCCAGCAGCGCCCAACCCACTGAAGCTTTCTTT. Translated, it gives CASSAQPTEAFF.

V and J are TRBV7-9 and TRBJ2-7; TRBD2 might be the D (5 bases). This CDR3 has 15 residues. The V end lost 3 bases, the J end lost 3 bases, and 15 bases lay between the germline ends. Germline V gene data show CDR1 as SEHNR and CDR2 as FQNEAQ (reference sequence). The CDR3 is CASSFSQDLNYEQYF. In DNA, the CDR3 is TGTGCCAGCAGCTTTTCCCAGGACTTGAACTACGAGCAGTACTTC.

The genes are TRBV2 and TRBJ1-1, with D possibly matching TRBD1 (5 bases). CDR3 length: 15 residues. With 2 bases removed from V and 1 base from J, the gap between germline ends came to 11 bases. In germline, CDR1 is SNHLY, CDR2 FYNNEI. CDR3 in DNA: TGTGCCAGCAGTGAATCGGGGGGTCCGAACACTGAAGCTTTCTTT. Amino acid sequence: CASSESGGPNTEAFF.

The chain recombines TRBV2 with TRBJ2-5; D perhaps matches TRBD2 (5 bases). The CDR3 runs 15 residues. CDR1 is SNHLY and CDR2 is FYNNEI in the germline V gene. V was shortened by 5 bases and J by 5 bases, with 18 bases between the two germline ends. This CDR3 is CASSPKGRGLETQYF. The CDR3 coding sequence is TGTGCCAGCAGTCCGAAGGGTCGGGGATTGGAGACCCAGTACTTC.

Written as DNA, the CDR3 is TGTGCCAGCACTCAACTATCGAAAAGGGCTAACACCGGGGAGCTGTTTTTT. This gives the protein CASTQLSKRANTGELFF. The V gene is TRBV28, the J gene TRBJ2-2; D not certain. The CDR3 extends over 17 amino acids. CDR1 and CDR2 from the germline V gene are MDHEN and SYDVKM. The V gene lost 7 bases and the J gene lost 2 bases, with 20 bases spanning the gap.

V is TRBV6-2 or TRBV6-3 and J is TRBJ2-7; TRBD2 matches 12 bases. The CDR3 loop spans 14 amino acids. Germline assignment: CDR1 MNHEY and CDR2 SVGEGT. V lost 10 bases, J lost 7 bases, and 11 bases stayed unmatched. CDR3 amino acids: CATGLAGPLEEQYF. The CDR3 coding sequence is TGTGCCACCGGACTAGCGGGGCCCCTAGAGGAGCAGTACTTC.

The rearrangement joins TRBV28 to TRBJ1-2; perhaps TRBD1 as D (5 bases). Trimming removed 6 bases at V and 2 bases at J, with 13 bases between. Per germline, CDR1 MDHEN and CDR2 SYDVKM. This CDR3 contains 14 residues. CDR3: CASRNRTLNYGYTF. CDR3 nucleotide sequence: TGTGCCAGCAGGAACAGGACCTTAAACTATGGCTACACCTTC.